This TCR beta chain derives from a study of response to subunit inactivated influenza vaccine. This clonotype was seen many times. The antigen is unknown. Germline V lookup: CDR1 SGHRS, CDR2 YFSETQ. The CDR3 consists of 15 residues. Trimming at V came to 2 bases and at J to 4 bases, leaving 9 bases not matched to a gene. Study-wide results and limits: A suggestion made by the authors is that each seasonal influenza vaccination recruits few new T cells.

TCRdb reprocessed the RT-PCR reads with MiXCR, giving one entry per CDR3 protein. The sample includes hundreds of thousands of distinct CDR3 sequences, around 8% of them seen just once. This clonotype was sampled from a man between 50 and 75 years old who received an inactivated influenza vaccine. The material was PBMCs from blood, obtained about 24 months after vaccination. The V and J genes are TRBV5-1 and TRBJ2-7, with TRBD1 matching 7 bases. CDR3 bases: TGCGCCAGCAGCTTTCTCCGGGACAGTATGTACGAGCAGTACTTC. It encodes CASSFLRDSMYEQYF.